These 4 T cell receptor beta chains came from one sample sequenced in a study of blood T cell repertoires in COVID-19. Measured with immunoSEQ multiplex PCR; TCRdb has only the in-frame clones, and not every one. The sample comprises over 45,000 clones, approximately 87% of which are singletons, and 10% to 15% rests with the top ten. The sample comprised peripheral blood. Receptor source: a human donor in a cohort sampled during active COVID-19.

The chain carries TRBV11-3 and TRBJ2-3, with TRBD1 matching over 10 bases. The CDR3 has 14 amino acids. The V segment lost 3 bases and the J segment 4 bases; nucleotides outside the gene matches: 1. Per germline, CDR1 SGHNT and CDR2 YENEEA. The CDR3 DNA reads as TGTGCCAGCAGCTTGGGACAGGGGTCAGATACGCAGTATTTT. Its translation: CASSLGQGSDTQYF.

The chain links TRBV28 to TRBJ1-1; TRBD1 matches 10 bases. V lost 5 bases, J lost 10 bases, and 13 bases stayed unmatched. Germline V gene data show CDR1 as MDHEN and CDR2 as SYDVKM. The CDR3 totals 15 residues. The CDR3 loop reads CASSPMDRGAYVAFF. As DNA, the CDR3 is TGTGCCAGCAGTCCGATGGACAGGGGGGCCTATGTAGCTTTCTTT.

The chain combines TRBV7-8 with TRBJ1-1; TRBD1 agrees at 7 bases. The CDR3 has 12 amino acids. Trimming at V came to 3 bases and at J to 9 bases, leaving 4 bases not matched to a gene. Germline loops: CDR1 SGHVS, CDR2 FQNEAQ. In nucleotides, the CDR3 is TGTGCCAGCAGCTTTTTGGGACAGAAAGCTTTCTTT. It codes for CASSFLGQKAFF.

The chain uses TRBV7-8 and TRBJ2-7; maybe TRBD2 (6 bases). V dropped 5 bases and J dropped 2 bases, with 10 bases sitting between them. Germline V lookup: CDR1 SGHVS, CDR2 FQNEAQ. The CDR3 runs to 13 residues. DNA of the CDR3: TGTGCCAGCAGCACTAGCATTACCTACGAGCAGTACTTC. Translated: CASSTSITYEQYF.